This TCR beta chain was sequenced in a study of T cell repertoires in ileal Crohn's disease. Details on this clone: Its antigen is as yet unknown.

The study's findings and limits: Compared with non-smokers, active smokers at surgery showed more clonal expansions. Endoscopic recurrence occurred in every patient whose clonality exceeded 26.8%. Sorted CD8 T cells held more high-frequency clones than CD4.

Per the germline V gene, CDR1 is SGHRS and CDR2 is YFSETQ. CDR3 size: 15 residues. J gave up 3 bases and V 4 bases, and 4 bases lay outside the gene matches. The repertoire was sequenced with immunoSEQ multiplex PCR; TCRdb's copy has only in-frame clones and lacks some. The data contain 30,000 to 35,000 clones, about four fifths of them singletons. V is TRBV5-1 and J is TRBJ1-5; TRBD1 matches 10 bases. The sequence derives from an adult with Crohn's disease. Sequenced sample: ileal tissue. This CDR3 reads CASSTGTGDNQPQHF. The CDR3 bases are TGCGCCAGCAGCACGGGGACAGGGGACAATCAGCCCCAGCATTTT.